This TCR beta chain was sequenced during a study of T cell responses to AZD1222 COVID-19 vaccine. Findings of the study overall: None of the repertoires were sampled until the peak T cell response had passed.

Clones were sequenced by immunoSEQ multiplex PCR, and TCRdb holds only the in-frame ones, with some missing. The sample has under 150,000 clones; roughly 92% are singletons. Recipients boosted at about 4 weeks or about 12 weeks are pooled. This clone was seen only once. Antigen unknown. The CDR3 contains 12 residues. Germline-derived CDR1 and CDR2 are GTSNPN and SVGIG (reference sequence). Trimming shortened V by 0 bases and J by 5 bases, and 7 bases separated the two germline ends. The TCR was taken from an adult who received the AZD1222 COVID-19 vaccine. The chain couples TRBV30 to TRBJ1-1, with D uncertain. The specimen comprised peripheral blood, sampled 28 days after the second AZD1222 dose. Here the CDR3 DNA reads TGTGCCTGGAGTGTAGACGGGACTGAAGCTTTCTTT. The encoded protein is CAWSVDGTEAFF. Together with reference TRBV30 and TRBJ1-1, the CDR3 gives the full variable domain: SQTIHQWPATLVQPVGSPLSLECTVEGTSNPNLYWYRQAAGRGLQLLFYSVGIGQISSEVPQNLSASRPQDRQFILSSKKLLLSDSGFYLCAWSVDGTEAFFGQGTRLTVV.